One sample yielded the 12 T cell receptor beta chains listed below, sequenced in a study of blood T cell repertoires in COVID-19. Sequencing used immunoSEQ multiplex PCR; TCRdb keeps in-frame clones, though not all of them. The table records fewer than 120,000 clones, over 65% of them present only once. The specimen was peripheral blood. Receptors were obtained from a woman aged 80 or older with acute or convalescent COVID-19.

The chain has TRBV9 and TRBJ2-3, with a tentative D call TRBD1 (5 bases). Germline V gene lookup returns CDR1 SGDLS and CDR2 YYNGEE. The CDR3 has 18 residues. The V and J ends lost 0 bases and 1 base respectively, with 18 bases between them. The CDR3 spells CASSVDQGPIWGTDTQYF. The CDR3 DNA reads TGTGCCAGCAGCGTAGACCAGGGCCCAATCTGGGGCACAGATACGCAGTATTTT.

The V call is TRBV19, the J call TRBJ2-5; 7 bases fit TRBD1. CDR3 size: 15 residues. J was trimmed by 6 bases and V by 5 bases; bases with no gene match: 12. Germline V gene data show CDR1 as LNHDA and CDR2 as SQIVND (reference sequence). The CDR3 DNA reads TGTGCCAGTAGTGCTCCCGGACAGGACAAAAAGACCCAGTACTTC. Amino acids: CASSAPGQDKKTQYF.

The chain has TRBV27 and TRBJ2-1, with 11 nucleotides matching TRBD2. The junction had 4 bases not matched to a gene; V was cut back by 10 bases and J by 8 bases. There are 12 residues in the CDR3. The germline V gene has CDR1 MNHEY and CDR2 SMNVEV (reference sequence). The CDR3 sequence: CATTSGTYEQFF. The DNA for the CDR3 is TGTGCCACGACTAGCGGGACCTATGAGCAGTTCTTC.

This clone was detected a few times. V usage is TRBV6-5 and J usage is TRBJ2-7; perhaps TRBD1 as D (6 bases). Per germline, CDR1 MNHEY and CDR2 SVGAGI. Trimming pared 8 bases from V and 2 bases from J, leaving 13 bases between. CDR3 length equals 13 residues. CDR3 bases: TGTGCCAGCTGTCTCAGGGGCACCTACGAGCAGTACTTC. It codes for CASCLRGTYEQYF.

This clone was seen a handful of times. This rearrangement joins TRBV7-5 to TRBJ1-5. TRBV7-5 is flagged as a pseudogene. This CDR3 is built from 12 residues. In DNA form, the CDR3 reads TGTGTCAGAAGCTTAGGAGGGCGGCCCCAGCATTTT. Its translation: CVRSLGGRPQHF.

Ten or more counts support this clone. The chain uses TRBV4-2 and TRBJ1-4, with D possibly TRBD1 on 5 matching bases. V dropped 0 bases and J dropped 5 bases, with 16 bases sitting between them. The length of the CDR3 is 17 residues. Germline CDR1 and CDR2: LGHNA and YNFKEQ. CDR3: CASSQDYQGTMNEKLFF. The CDR3 bases are TGTGCCAGCAGCCAAGATTATCAGGGCACCATGAATGAAAAACTGTTTTTT.

Details on this clone: The sample has other DNA sequences that encode this CDR3 too. This rearrangement joins TRBV2 to TRBJ1-2, with D tentatively TRBD1 (6 bases). The CDR3 contains 13 residues. Germline V gives CDR1 SNHLY, CDR2 FYNNEI. V lost 8 bases and J 0 bases, leaving 10 bases between the germline ends. The CDR3 sequence is CASRDTPNYGYTF. The CDR3 nucleotides read TGTGCCAGCCGGGACACTCCTAACTATGGCTACACCTTC.

Only a few counts were recorded for this clone. The chain employs TRBV20-1 and TRBJ2-7, with 7 bases aligning to TRBD1. The V and J ends lost 6 bases and 4 bases, in that order; junction bases with no gene match: 3. CDR3 size: 11 residues. The V gene's germline CDR1 is DFQATT and CDR2 SNEGSKA (reference sequence). This CDR3 reads CSAPTGYEQYF. The CDR3 DNA is TGCAGTGCGCCGACAGGGTACGAGCAGTACTTC.

CDR3 DNA sequence: TGCGCCAGCAGTGAGCAGCTAGACTATGGCTACACCTTC. Translating gives CASSEQLDYGYTF. V usage is TRBV10-1 and J usage is TRBJ1-2, with D unresolved. Per the germline V gene, CDR1 is WNHNN and CDR2 is SYGVQD (reference sequence). Deletions cut 2 bases from V and 3 bases from J, with 7 bases between. This CDR3 has 13 residues.

This clone was seen once. This chain joins TRBV7-8 and TRBJ1-6; unclear D gene. This CDR3 is built from 17 residues. V was trimmed by 0 bases and J by 6 bases, leaving 15 bases between them. Germline V lookup: CDR1 SGHVS, CDR2 FQNEAQ. This CDR3 is CASSLAQVRSPNSPLHF. CDR3 DNA sequence: TGTGCCAGCAGCTTAGCGCAGGTCAGGTCTCCTAATTCACCCCTCCACTTT.

The chain employs TRBV10-3 and TRBJ1-2, with D tentatively TRBD1 (6 bases). Germline V gives CDR1 ENHRY, CDR2 SYGVKD. CDR3 length equals 14 residues. Deletions cut 10 bases from V and 6 bases from J, with 21 bases between. As DNA, the CDR3 is TGTGCCACGGTCCCCACCCACAGGGCCGATGGCTACACCTTC. Encoded protein: CATVPTHRADGYTF.

This sequence joins TRBV6-6 and TRBJ2-5; 7 nucleotides agree with TRBD1. Unmatched junction bases numbered 10, after V lost 5 bases and J lost 4 bases. Per germline, CDR1 MNHNY and CDR2 SVGAGI (reference sequence). The CDR3 totals 15 residues. The CDR3 loop is CASSIDLRGRETQYF. The CDR3 nucleotides read TGTGCCAGCAGTATCGACCTAAGGGGGCGAGAGACCCAGTACTTC.